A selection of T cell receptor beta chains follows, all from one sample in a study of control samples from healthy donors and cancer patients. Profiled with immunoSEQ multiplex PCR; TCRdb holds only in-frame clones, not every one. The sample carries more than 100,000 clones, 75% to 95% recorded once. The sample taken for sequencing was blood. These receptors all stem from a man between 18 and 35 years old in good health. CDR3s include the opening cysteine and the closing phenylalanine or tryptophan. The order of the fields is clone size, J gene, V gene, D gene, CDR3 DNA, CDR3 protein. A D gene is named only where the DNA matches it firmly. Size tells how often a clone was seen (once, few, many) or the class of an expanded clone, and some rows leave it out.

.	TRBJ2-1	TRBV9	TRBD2	TGTGCCAGCAGCCCCGGTCGGGGGGAGATCAATGAGCAGTTCTTC	CASSPGRGEINEQFF
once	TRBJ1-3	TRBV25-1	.	TGTGCCAGCAGTGAGTTGGGGGAAAACACCATATATTTT	CASSELGENTIYF
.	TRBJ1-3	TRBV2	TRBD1	TGTGCCAGCAGTTCCTCAGGGGGCGGAAACACCATATATTTT	CASSSSGGGNTIYF
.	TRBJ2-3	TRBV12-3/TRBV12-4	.	TGTGCCAGCAGCCGCACAGATACGCAGTATTTT	CASSRTDTQYF
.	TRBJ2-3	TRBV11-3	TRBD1	TGTGCCAGCAGCTCCCCCGCCACAGGGGACCAGTATTTT	CASSSPATGDQYF
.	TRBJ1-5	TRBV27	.	TGTGCCAGCAAAGTTGGGAATCAGCCCCAGCATTTT	CASKVGNQPQHF
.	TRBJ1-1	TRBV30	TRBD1	TGTGCCGCGGACAGGGGATCGAACACTGAAGCTTTCTTT	CAADRGSNTEAFF
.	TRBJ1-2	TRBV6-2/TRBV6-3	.	TGTGCCAGCAGTGACCCTGGGGGAGCCCTGAGGTATGGCTACACCTTC	CASSDPGGALRYGYTF
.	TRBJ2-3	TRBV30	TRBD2	TGTGCCTGGAGTGTAGCTCCTCTAGCGGGGCGCACAGATACGCAGTATTTT	CAWSVAPLAGRTDTQYF
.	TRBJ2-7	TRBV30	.	TGTGCCTGGAGTGGTGGGACCAGCGACCCGCAGTACTTC	CAWSGGTSDPQYF
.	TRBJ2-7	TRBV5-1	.	TGCGCCAGCAGCTTGGTCGGTAGCTCCTACGAGCAGTACTTC	CASSLVGSSYEQYF
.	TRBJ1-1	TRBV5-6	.	TGTGCCAGCAGCTTGGGGCAGGGCGTCACTGAAGCTTTCTTT	CASSLGQGVTEAFF
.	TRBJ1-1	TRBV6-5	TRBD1	TGTGCCAGCATTTTCGAGACAGGGGCCACTGAAGCTTTCTTT	CASIFETGATEAFF
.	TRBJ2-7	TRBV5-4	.	TGTGCCAGCAGCTACGCGGGGAAGGCATCCTACGAGCAGTACTTC	CASSYAGKASYEQYF
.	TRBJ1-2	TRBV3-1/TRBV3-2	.	TGTGCCAGCAGCCAACAGAAGGGTTCGGTCAACTATGGCTACACCTTC	CASSQQKGSVNYGYTF
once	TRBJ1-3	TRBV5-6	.	TGTGCCAGCAGCTTATCGGGGGGAAACACCATATATTTT	CASSLSGGNTIYF
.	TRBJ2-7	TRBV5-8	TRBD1	TGTGCCAGCAGCTGGTGGAGTGACAGGGGGGACGAGCAGTACTTC	CASSWWSDRGDEQYF
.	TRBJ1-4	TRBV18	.	TGTGCCAGCTCACCGAGCCCCTCGGCGGGGGAAAAACTGTTTTTT	CASSPSPSAGEKLFF
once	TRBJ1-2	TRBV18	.	TGTGCCAGCTCACCATTCTCTTCGTCTAACTATGGCTACACCTTC	CASSPFSSSNYGYTF
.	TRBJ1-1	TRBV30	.	TGTGCCTGGAGCGGGAAGGGTTTGCGTTTTTCGCAGGACGAAGCTTTCTTT	CAWSGKGLRFSQDEAFF
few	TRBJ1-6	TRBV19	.	TGTGCCAGTCCCCTCATTAATTCACCCCTCCACTTT	CASPLINSPLHF
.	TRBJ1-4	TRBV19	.	TGTGCCAGTAGTATCGAGATAGCAACTAATGAAAAACTGTTTTTT	CASSIEIATNEKLFF
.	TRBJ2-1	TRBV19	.	TGTGCCAGTAGTATTGAGGGGGGGCGGCACAATGAGCAGTTCTTC	CASSIEGGRHNEQFF
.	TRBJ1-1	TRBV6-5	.	TGTGCCAGCAGTTACTCGATAGCCAGGGTAGGCACTGAAGCTTTCTTT	CASSYSIARVGTEAFF